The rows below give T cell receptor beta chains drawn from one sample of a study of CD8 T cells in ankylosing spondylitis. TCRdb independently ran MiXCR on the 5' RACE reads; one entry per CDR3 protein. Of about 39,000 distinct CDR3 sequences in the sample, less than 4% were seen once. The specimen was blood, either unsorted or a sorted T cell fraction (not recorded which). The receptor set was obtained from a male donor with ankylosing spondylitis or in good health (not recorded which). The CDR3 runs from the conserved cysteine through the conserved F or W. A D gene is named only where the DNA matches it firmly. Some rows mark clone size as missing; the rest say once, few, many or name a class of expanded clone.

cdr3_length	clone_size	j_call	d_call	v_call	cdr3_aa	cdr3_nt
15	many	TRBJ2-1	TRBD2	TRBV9	CASSVANGRAVEQFF	TGTGCCAGCAGCGTAGCTAACGGGAGGGCCGTTGAGCAGTTCTTC
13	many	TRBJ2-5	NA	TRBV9	CASSPAIQETQYF	TGTGCCAGCAGCCCGGCCATCCAAGAGACCCAGTACTTC
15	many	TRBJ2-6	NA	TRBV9	CASSVHLSGANVLTF	TGTGCCAGCAGCGTACACCTCTCTGGGGCCAACGTCCTGACTTTC
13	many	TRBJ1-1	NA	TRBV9	CASSVKGSGEAFF	TGTGCCAGCAGCGTGAAGGGGTCCGGTGAAGCTTTCTTT
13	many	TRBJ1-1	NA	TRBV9	CASSVARTTEAFF	TGTGCCAGCAGCGTAGCCCGCACAACTGAAGCTTTCTTT
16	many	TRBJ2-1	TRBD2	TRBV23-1	CASSPPAGGPYYEQFF	TGCGCCAGCAGTCCCCCGGCGGGAGGCCCTTACTATGAGCAGTTCTTC
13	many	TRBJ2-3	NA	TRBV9	CASSVSSRDTQYF	TGTGCCAGCAGCGTATCTTCTCGAGATACGCAGTATTTT
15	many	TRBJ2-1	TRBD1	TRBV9	CASSVQDRTAPEQFF	TGTGCCAGCAGCGTACAGGACAGGACCGCCCCGGAGCAGTTCTTC
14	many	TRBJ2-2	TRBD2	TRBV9	CASTPGRTTGELFF	TGTGCCAGCACTCCCGGGAGGACCACCGGGGAGCTGTTTTTT
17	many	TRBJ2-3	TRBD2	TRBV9	CASSVAGGSPSTDTQYF	TGTGCCAGCAGCGTAGCTGGCGGGAGTCCTAGCACAGATACGCAGTATTTT
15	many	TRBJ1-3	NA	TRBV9	CASSVEGVARNTIYF	TGTGCCAGCAGCGTAGAGGGAGTGGCCAGAAACACCATATATTTT
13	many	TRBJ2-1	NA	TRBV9	CASSSLLLDEQFF	TGTGCCAGCAGTTCTCTACTTCTGGATGAGCAGTTCTTC
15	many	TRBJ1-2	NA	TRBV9	CASSVGLTGYYGYTF	TGTGCCAGCAGCGTAGGCCTAACAGGGTACTATGGCTACACCTTC
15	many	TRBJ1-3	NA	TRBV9	CASSSAGNSGNTIYF	TGTGCCAGCAGCTCAGCAGGGAACTCTGGAAACACCATATATTTT
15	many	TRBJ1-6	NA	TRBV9	CASSVDGTYNSPLHF	TGTGCCAGCAGCGTAGATGGGACATATAATTCACCCCTCCACTTT
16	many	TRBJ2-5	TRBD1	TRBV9	CASSPGTGATQETQYF	TGTGCCAGCAGCCCAGGGACAGGGGCAACCCAAGAGACCCAGTACTTC
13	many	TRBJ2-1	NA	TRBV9	CASSVEGRREQFF	TGTGCCAGCAGCGTAGAGGGAAGGCGTGAGCAGTTCTTC
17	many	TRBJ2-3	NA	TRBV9	CASSVSLTGSGTDTQYF	TGTGCCAGCAGCGTGAGTTTGACGGGGTCCGGCACAGATACGCAGTATTTT
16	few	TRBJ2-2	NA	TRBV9	CASSSPKGSNTGELFF	TGTGCCAGCAGCTCCCCCAAGGGGTCTAACACCGGGGAGCTGTTTTTT
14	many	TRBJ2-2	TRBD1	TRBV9	CASNQGAGTGELFF	TGTGCCAGCAACCAGGGGGCGGGCACCGGGGAGCTGTTTTTT
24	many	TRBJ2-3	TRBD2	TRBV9	CASSVESVRGGLLAGRSSTDTQYF	TGTGCCAGCAGCGTAGAATCGGTCAGAGGCGGTCTACTAGCGGGCCGTTCTAGCACAGATACGCAGTATTTT
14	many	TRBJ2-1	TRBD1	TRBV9	CASSVGTGGGEQFF	TGTGCCAGCAGCGTAGGGACAGGGGGCGGTGAGCAGTTCTTC
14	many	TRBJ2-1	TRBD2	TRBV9	CASSVTSGYNEQFF	TGTGCCAGCAGCGTCACTAGCGGCTACAATGAGCAGTTCTTC
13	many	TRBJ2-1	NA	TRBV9	CASSAGLQNEQFF	TGTGCCAGCAGCGCCGGGCTTCAAAATGAGCAGTTCTTC
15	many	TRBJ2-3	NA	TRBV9	CASSTSGSSFAPQYF	TGTGCCAGCAGCACTTCCGGGTCTTCGTTCGCACCGCAGTATTTT
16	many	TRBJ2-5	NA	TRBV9	CASSMRDTEYQETQYF	TGTGCCAGCAGCATGCGGGACACGGAATACCAAGAGACCCAGTACTTC
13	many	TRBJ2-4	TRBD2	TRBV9	CASGGESKNIQYF	TGTGCCAGCGGGGGGGAATCCAAAAACATTCAGTACTTC
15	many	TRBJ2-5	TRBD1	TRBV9	CASSPGQGSQETQYF	TGTGCCAGCAGCCCCGGACAGGGCTCCCAAGAGACCCAGTACTTC
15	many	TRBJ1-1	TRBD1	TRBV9	CASSVIQGGKTEAFF	TGTGCCAGCAGCGTAATCCAGGGGGGAAAAACTGAAGCTTTCTTT
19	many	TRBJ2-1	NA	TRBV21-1	CASSNLTSGGHSSYNEQFF	TGTGCCAGCAGCAACCTTACTAGCGGGGGGCACAGCTCCTACAATGAGCAGTTCTTC
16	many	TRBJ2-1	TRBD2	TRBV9	CASSVGPSGLGNEQFF	TGTGCCAGCAGCGTAGGCCCTAGCGGGCTCGGCAATGAGCAGTTCTTC
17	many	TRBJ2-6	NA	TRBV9	CASSVRDGSSGANVLTF	TGTGCCAGCAGCGTCCGGGACGGTTCCTCTGGGGCCAACGTCCTGACTTTC
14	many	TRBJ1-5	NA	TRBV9	CASSEQGLNQPQHF	TGTGCCAGCAGCGAACAGGGTTTGAATCAGCCCCAGCATTTT
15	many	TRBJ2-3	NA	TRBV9	CASSEQQGNTDTQYF	TGTGCCAGCAGCGAGCAACAGGGAAACACAGATACGCAGTATTTT
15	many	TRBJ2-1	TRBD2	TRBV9	CASSVSGSAANEQFF	TGTGCCAGCAGCGTTAGCGGGAGTGCCGCCAATGAGCAGTTCTTC
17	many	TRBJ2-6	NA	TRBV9	CASSPTLNPPGANVLTF	TGTGCCAGCAGCCCCACTCTTAACCCCCCTGGGGCCAACGTCCTGACTTTC
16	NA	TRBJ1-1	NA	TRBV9	CASSVAASFMNTEAFF	TGTGCCAGCAGCGTAGCGGCGTCATTCATGAACACTGAAGCTTTCTTT
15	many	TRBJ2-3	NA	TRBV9	CASSLRGASTDTQYF	TGTGCCAGCAGCCTCCGGGGGGCGAGCACAGATACGCAGTATTTT
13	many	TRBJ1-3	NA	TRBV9	CASTPGLRDTIYF	TGTGCCAGCACCCCGGGCCTGCGGGACACCATATATTTT
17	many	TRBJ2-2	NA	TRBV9	CASSVGHTGQNTGELFF	TGTGCCAGCAGCGTAGGCCACACAGGGCAAAACACCGGGGAGCTGTTTTTT
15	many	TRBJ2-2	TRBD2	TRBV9	CASSVAAGGLGELFF	TGTGCCAGCAGCGTAGCAGCGGGAGGGCTCGGGGAGCTGTTTTTT
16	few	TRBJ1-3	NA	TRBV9	CASSGQGGDSGNTIYF	TGTGCCAGCAGCGGGCAGGGAGGAGACTCTGGAAACACCATATATTTT
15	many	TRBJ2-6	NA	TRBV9	CASSVDRAGANVLTF	TGTGCCAGCAGCGTAGATAGGGCTGGGGCCAACGTCCTGACTTTC
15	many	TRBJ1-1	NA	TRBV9	CASSVALGDNTEAFF	TGTGCCAGCAGCGTAGCCCTCGGAGATAACACTGAAGCTTTCTTT
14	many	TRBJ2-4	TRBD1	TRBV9	CASSPGTAENIQYF	TGTGCCAGCAGCCCGGGGACAGCTGAAAACATTCAGTACTTC
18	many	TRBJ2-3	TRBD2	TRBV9	CASSVAWRASGRADTQYF	TGTGCCAGCAGCGTAGCTTGGAGGGCTAGCGGGAGGGCCGATACGCAGTATTTT
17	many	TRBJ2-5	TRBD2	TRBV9	CASSPRTSGYHAETQYF	TGTGCCAGCAGCCCCCGGACTAGCGGGTATCACGCAGAGACCCAGTACTTC
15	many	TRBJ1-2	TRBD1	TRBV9	CASSEDRGHHYGYTF	TGTGCCAGCAGCGAGGACAGGGGGCATCACTATGGCTACACCTTC
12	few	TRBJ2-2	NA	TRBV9	CASSPPPGELFF	TGTGCCAGCAGCCCTCCACCCGGGGAGCTGTTTTTT
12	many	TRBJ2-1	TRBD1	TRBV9	CASSGGQGEQFF	TGTGCCAGCAGCGGCGGACAGGGCGAGCAGTTCTTC
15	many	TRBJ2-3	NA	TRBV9	CASSVVGISTDTQYF	TGTGCCAGCAGCGTAGTGGGCATTAGCACAGATACGCAGTATTTT
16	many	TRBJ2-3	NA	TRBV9	CASSVVVGASTDTQYF	TGTGCCAGCAGCGTAGTGGTGGGGGCGAGCACAGATACGCAGTATTTT
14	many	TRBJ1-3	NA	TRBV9	CASSGRFSGNTIYF	TGTGCCAGCAGCGGGAGATTCTCTGGAAACACCATATATTTT
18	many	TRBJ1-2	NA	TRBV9	CASSVAVAVMPGGDGYTF	TGTGCCAGCAGCGTAGCCGTAGCCGTCATGCCGGGGGGGGATGGCTACACCTTC